Reported below is one T cell receptor beta chain. The CDR3 is made up of 16 amino acids. Germline-derived CDR1 and CDR2 are SGHTA and FQGNSA. The V gene end was trimmed by 3 bases and the J gene end by 12 bases; junction bases not matched to a gene: 15. Generated by immunoSEQ multiplex PCR, the TCRdb table keeps only in-frame clones and is missing some. The sample comprises approximately 220,000 clones, around 89% of which are singletons, and 2.5% to 3% rests with the top ten. The record originates from a study of blood T cell repertoires in COVID-19. The gene calls are TRBV7-2 and TRBJ2-1; TRBD1 matches 9 bases. Sequences were obtained from PBMCs or T cells enriched from blood (not recorded which). The receptor comes from a woman aged 30 to 39 who had recovered from COVID-19. The CDR3, as DNA: TGTGCCAGCAGCTTGGCCGGGACAGGGCAATCGGAGGGGCAGTTCTTC. As protein: CASSLAGTGQSEGQFF.